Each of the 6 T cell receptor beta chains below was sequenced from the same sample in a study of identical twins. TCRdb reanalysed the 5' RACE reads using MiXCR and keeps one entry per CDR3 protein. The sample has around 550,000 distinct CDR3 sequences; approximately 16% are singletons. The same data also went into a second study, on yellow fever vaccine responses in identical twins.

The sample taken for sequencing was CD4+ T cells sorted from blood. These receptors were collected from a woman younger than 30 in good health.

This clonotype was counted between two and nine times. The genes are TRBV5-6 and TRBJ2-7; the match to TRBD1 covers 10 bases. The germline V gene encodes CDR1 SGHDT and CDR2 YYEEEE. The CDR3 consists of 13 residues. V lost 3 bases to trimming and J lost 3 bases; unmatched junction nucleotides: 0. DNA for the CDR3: TGTGCCAGCAGCTGGACAGGGGGCTACGAGCAGTACTTC. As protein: CASSWTGGYEQYF.

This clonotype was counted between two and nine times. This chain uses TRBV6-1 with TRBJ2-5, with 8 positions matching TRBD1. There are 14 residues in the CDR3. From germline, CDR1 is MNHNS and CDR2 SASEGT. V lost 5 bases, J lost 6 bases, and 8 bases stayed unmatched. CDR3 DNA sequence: TGTGCCAGCAGTCAAAGACAGGGGTACAAGACCCAGTACTTC. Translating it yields CASSQRQGYKTQYF.

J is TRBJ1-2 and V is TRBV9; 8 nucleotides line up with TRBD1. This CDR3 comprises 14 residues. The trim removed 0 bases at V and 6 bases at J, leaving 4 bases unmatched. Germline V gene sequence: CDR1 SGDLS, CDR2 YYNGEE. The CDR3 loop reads CASSVVDRVDGYTF. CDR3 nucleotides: TGTGCCAGCAGCGTAGTGGACAGGGTGGATGGCTACACCTTC. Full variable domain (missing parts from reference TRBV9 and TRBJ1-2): DSGVTQTPKHLITATGQRVTLRCSPRSGDLSVYWYQQSLDQGLQFLIQYYNGEERAKGNILERFSAQQFPDLHSELNLSSLELGDSALYFCASSVVDRVDGYTFGSGTRLTVV.

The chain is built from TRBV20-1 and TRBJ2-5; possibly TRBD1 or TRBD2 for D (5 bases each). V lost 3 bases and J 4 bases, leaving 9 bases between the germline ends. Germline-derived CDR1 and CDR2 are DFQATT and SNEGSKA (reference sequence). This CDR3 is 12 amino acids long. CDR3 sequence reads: CSARGVPETQYF. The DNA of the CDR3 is TGCAGTGCTAGGGGGGTCCCAGAGACCCAGTACTTC.

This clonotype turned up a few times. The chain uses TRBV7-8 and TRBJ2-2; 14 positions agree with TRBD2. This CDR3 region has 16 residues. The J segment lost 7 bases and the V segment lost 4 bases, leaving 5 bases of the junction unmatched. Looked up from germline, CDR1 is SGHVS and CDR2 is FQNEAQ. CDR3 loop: CASSSAGLAGGGELFF. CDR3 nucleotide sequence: TGTGCCAGCAGCTCAGCCGGACTAGCGGGGGGCGGGGAGCTGTTTTTT.

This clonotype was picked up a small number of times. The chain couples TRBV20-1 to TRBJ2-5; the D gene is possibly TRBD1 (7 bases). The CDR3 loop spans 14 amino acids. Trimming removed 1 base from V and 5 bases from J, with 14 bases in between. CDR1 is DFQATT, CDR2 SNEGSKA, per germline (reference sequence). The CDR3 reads CSARGMTGRETQYF. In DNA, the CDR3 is TGCAGTGCTAGAGGGATGACAGGGAGGGAGACCCAGTACTTC.